This T cell receptor (beta chain) was identified in a study of T cells in Graves' hyperthyroidism and ophthalmopathy. Whole-study results and caveats: Also found in blood were most expanded thyroid clonotypes above 0.001.

Authors of the study amplified TCR beta CDR3 regions from RNA transcripts. Using the HTBI primer set, a first-round RT-PCR was run on the TCR CDR3. TCRdb called the multiplex PCR reads again in MiXCR, with one record for every CDR3 protein. The table includes hundreds of thousands of distinct CDR3 sequences, over 11% detected once. As for this clonotype: Antigen: not known.

Blood dates from first hyperthyroidism diagnosis, before any ophthalmopathy symptoms. An approximately 10 ml volume of fresh peripheral blood provided the PBMCs. Sample: blood. This sequence originates from a woman in her 30s with Graves' hyperthyroidism that later progressed to Graves' ophthalmopathy.

The CDR3 region has the DNA TGTGCCAGCAGCCACTTGATAGTTAGCGGGAGGCCCAAAAACATTCAGTACTTC. Protein: CASSHLIVSGRPKNIQYF. This chain uses TRBV3-1 with TRBJ2-4, with 10 bases that match TRBD2. This CDR3 comprises 18 residues. Germline values: CDR1 LGHDT, CDR2 YNNKEL (reference sequence). Trimming took 3 bases from V and 2 from J; bases not matched to a gene: 10.